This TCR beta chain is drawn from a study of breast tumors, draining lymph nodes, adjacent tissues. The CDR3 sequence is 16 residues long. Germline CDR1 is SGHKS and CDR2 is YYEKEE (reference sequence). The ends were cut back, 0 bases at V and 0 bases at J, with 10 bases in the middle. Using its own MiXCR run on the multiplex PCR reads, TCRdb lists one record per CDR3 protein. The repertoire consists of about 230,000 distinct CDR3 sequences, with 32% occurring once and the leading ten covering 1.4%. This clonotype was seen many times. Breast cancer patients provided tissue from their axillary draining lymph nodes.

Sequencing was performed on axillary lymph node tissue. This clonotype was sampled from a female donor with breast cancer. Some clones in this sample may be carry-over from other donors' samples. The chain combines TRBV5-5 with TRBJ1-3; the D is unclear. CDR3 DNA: TGTGCCAGCAGCTTGGGCACGGGTTCCTCTGGAAACACCATATATTTT. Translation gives CASSLGTGSSGNTIYF.